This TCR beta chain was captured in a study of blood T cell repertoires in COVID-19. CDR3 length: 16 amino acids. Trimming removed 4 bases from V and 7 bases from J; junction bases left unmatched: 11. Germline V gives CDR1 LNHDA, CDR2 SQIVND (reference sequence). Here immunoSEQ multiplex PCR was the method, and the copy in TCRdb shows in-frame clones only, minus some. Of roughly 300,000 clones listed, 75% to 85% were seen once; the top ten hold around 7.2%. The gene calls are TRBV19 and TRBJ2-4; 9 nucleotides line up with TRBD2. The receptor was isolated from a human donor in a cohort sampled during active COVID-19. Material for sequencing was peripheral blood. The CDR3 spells CASSSGGDFYANIQYF. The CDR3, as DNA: TGTGCCAGTAGTAGCGGGGGGGACTTTTATGCGAACATTCAGTACTTC.